The clone carrying this TCR beta chain was found once. The entry originates in a study of blood T cell repertoires in COVID-19. Study-level information: Researchers got acute and convalescent COVID-19 samples from the United States, Italy and Spain. From T cells, B-cell-depleted T cells, or PBMCs came the material, which was cDNA or gDNA.

Original data processing: Amplification with reference gene primers provided the estimates of nucleated cell counts. Produced via immunoSEQ multiplex PCR; TCRdb's table is partial and in-frame only. Clone size and V and J calls were adopted from that table, with D and trimming inferred from the DNA. The data contain about 54,000 clones, over 75% of them seen just once; the ten biggest clones take up 7.8%. The CDR3 covers 18 residues. CDR1 is SGHDT and CDR2 is YYEEEE in the germline V gene. Trimming removed 3 bases from V and 5 bases from J; junction bases left unmatched: 13. The chain employs TRBV5-6 and TRBJ2-5; 13 bases map to TRBD2. The TCR comes from a man over 45 with active COVID-19. Sequencing used peripheral blood. CDR3 residues: CASSYPGLAGVNGETQYF. DNA for the CDR3: TGTGCCAGCAGCTACCCCGGACTAGCGGGGGTAAACGGGGAGACCCAGTACTTC.